The rows below give T cell receptor beta chains drawn from one sample of a study of neurological immune-mediated disorders. A single record per CDR3 protein comes from TCRdb applying MiXCR to the 5' RACE reads. The table includes approximately 89,000 distinct CDR3 sequences, over 10% detected once. Sequencing used PBMCs. Receptors were obtained from a female donor with HTLV-1-associated myelopathy (HAM/TSP). CDR3s include the opening cysteine and the closing phenylalanine or tryptophan. D genes are given only for firm matches. The size field is filled for only some rows; it gives once, few, many or a size class.

abundance: many; j_gene: TRBJ2-2; d_gene: NA; v_gene: TRBV9; CDR3nt: TGTGCCAGCAGCGTAGGGCTGGGGACGAACACCGGGGAGCTGTTTTTT; CDR3aa: CASSVGLGTNTGELFF
abundance: many; j_gene: TRBJ1-5; d_gene: TRBD1; v_gene: TRBV12-3/TRBV12-4; CDR3nt: TGTGCCAGCAGCAATGACAGGGGGCTGAGTCAGCCCCAGCATTTT; CDR3aa: CASSNDRGLSQPQHF
abundance: many; j_gene: TRBJ2-7; d_gene: TRBD1; v_gene: TRBV2; CDR3nt: TGTGCCAGCAGTGTGGGCAGGGGGCTCTCCTACGAGCAGTACTTC; CDR3aa: CASSVGRGLSYEQYF
abundance: NA; j_gene: TRBJ1-6; d_gene: NA; v_gene: TRBV28; CDR3nt: TGTGCCAGCAGTCAGAATAATACACCCCTCCACTTT; CDR3aa: CASSQNNTPLHF
abundance: many; j_gene: TRBJ1-5; d_gene: TRBD1; v_gene: TRBV10-3; CDR3nt: TGTGCCTCGGGACAGGGGTTATTTGGAGGCAATCAGCCCCAGCATTTT; CDR3aa: CASGQGLFGGNQPQHF
abundance: many; j_gene: TRBJ1-1; d_gene: NA; v_gene: TRBV5-1; CDR3nt: TGCGCCAGCAGCTTGGGGGGGTACGACATGAACACTGAAGCTTTCTTT; CDR3aa: CASSLGGYDMNTEAFF
abundance: few; j_gene: TRBJ1-2; d_gene: NA; v_gene: TRBV12-3/TRBV12-4; CDR3nt: TGTGCCAGCAGTTTTGGGCAGGGCTACTATGGCTACACCTTC; CDR3aa: CASSFGQGYYGYTF
abundance: many; j_gene: TRBJ1-1; d_gene: NA; v_gene: TRBV4-2; CDR3nt: TGTGCCAGCAGCCAAGATTGGGGGCAGTGGAAAATGAACACTGAAGCTTTCTTT; CDR3aa: CASSQDWGQWKMNTEAFF
abundance: many; j_gene: TRBJ2-1; d_gene: TRBD1; v_gene: TRBV20-1; CDR3nt: TGCAGTGCTAGAGATCTGGGACAGGGGTACAATGAGCAGTTCTTC; CDR3aa: CSARDLGQGYNEQFF
abundance: many; j_gene: TRBJ1-4; d_gene: TRBD1; v_gene: TRBV4-2; CDR3nt: TGTGCCAGCAGCCAAGGGACAGGGAATGAAAAACTGTTTTTT; CDR3aa: CASSQGTGNEKLFF
abundance: many; j_gene: TRBJ1-1; d_gene: NA; v_gene: TRBV14; CDR3nt: TGTGCCAGCAGCCCTTTGACAGGGAACACTGAAGCTTTCTTT; CDR3aa: CASSPLTGNTEAFF
abundance: many; j_gene: TRBJ1-6; d_gene: NA; v_gene: TRBV6-5; CDR3nt: TGTGCCAGCAGTTACGGGAAACCCCGATCCCTCCACTTT; CDR3aa: CASSYGKPRSLHF
abundance: NA; j_gene: TRBJ1-1; d_gene: NA; v_gene: TRBV10-3; CDR3nt: TGTGCCATCAGTGAACCCGAAAAAGGGACTGAAGCTTTCTTT; CDR3aa: CAISEPEKGTEAFF
abundance: many; j_gene: TRBJ2-6; d_gene: NA; v_gene: TRBV5-1; CDR3nt: TGCGCCAGCAGCTTTACACCCCCTGGGGCCAACGTCCTGACTTTC; CDR3aa: CASSFTPPGANVLTF
abundance: NA; j_gene: TRBJ1-1; d_gene: NA; v_gene: TRBV29-1; CDR3nt: NA; CDR3aa: CSVEGRGLYNEQFFGPGITEAFF
abundance: many; j_gene: TRBJ1-5; d_gene: NA; v_gene: TRBV11-2; CDR3nt: TGTGCCAGCAGTCTGGTTGACAATCAGCCCCAGCATTTT; CDR3aa: CASSLVDNQPQHF
abundance: few; j_gene: TRBJ2-7; d_gene: TRBD1; v_gene: TRBV5-5; CDR3nt: TGTGCCAGCAGCTTGGAGGGACAGTTCTCCTACGAGCAGTACTTC; CDR3aa: CASSLEGQFSYEQYF
abundance: many; j_gene: TRBJ2-5; d_gene: NA; v_gene: TRBV7-7; CDR3nt: TGTGCCAGCAGCCGTATTAGCCTGGGGGAGACCCAGTACTTC; CDR3aa: CASSRISLGETQYF
abundance: many; j_gene: TRBJ1-1; d_gene: NA; v_gene: TRBV10-3; CDR3nt: TGTGCCACCAGTCGAGATAACACTGAAGCTTTCTTT; CDR3aa: CATSRDNTEAFF
abundance: many; j_gene: TRBJ2-5; d_gene: TRBD1; v_gene: TRBV5-6; CDR3nt: TGTGCCAGCCGAATGGTCCGGGACAGGGGGAGGACCCAGTACTTC; CDR3aa: CASRMVRDRGRTQYF
abundance: many; j_gene: TRBJ1-1; d_gene: NA; v_gene: TRBV10-1; CDR3nt: TGCGCCAGCAGTGAGAATCAGAACACTGAAGCTTTCTTT; CDR3aa: CASSENQNTEAFF
abundance: many; j_gene: TRBJ2-5; d_gene: TRBD2; v_gene: TRBV7-2; CDR3nt: TGTGCCAGCAGCTTAGTCGACCTAGCGGGGGGGCTCGGGGCCCAGTACTTC; CDR3aa: CASSLVDLAGGLGAQYF
abundance: many; j_gene: TRBJ1-1; d_gene: NA; v_gene: TRBV29-1; CDR3nt: TGCAGCGTTGATGACCCCAGGGTATCTGAAGCTTTCTTT; CDR3aa: CSVDDPRVSEAFF
abundance: many; j_gene: TRBJ2-5; d_gene: NA; v_gene: TRBV18; CDR3nt: TGTGCCAGCTCACCTACCAGGACTCAAGAGACCCAGTACTTC; CDR3aa: CASSPTRTQETQYF
abundance: many; j_gene: TRBJ1-4; d_gene: NA; v_gene: TRBV4-1; CDR3nt: TGCGCCAGCAGCCAAGGGGCTGCTGCAACTAATGAAAAACTGTTTTTT; CDR3aa: CASSQGAAATNEKLFF
abundance: many; j_gene: TRBJ2-7; d_gene: NA; v_gene: TRBV5-1; CDR3nt: TGCGCCAGCAGCTCGGGGACGACGGCCCCGGGCTCCTACGAGCAGTACTTC; CDR3aa: CASSSGTTAPGSYEQYF
abundance: many; j_gene: TRBJ1-5; d_gene: NA; v_gene: TRBV12-3/TRBV12-4; CDR3nt: TGTGCCAGTTCCGGAGGTCTACTCAATCAGCCCCAGCATTTT; CDR3aa: CASSGGLLNQPQHF
abundance: NA; j_gene: TRBJ2-7; d_gene: NA; v_gene: TRBV10-3; CDR3nt: TGTGCCATCAGCGTCGGCACAGCAACCAACGAGCAGTACTTC; CDR3aa: CAISVGTATNEQYF
abundance: many; j_gene: TRBJ2-2; d_gene: NA; v_gene: TRBV29-1; CDR3nt: TGCAGCGCCCACAGGGGGGGTACCGGGGAGCTGTTTTTT; CDR3aa: CSAHRGGTGELFF
abundance: NA; j_gene: TRBJ2-5; d_gene: TRBD2; v_gene: TRBV18; CDR3nt: TGTGCCAGCTCACCGGCGACTAGCGGGGAGGGGTCCCAGTACTTC; CDR3aa: CASSPATSGEGSQYF
abundance: NA; j_gene: TRBJ2-7; d_gene: NA; v_gene: TRBV6-5; CDR3nt: TGTGCCAGCAGTTACTCAGGGAGCTCCTACGAGCAGTACTTC; CDR3aa: CASSYSGSSYEQYF
abundance: many; j_gene: TRBJ2-4; d_gene: NA; v_gene: TRBV5-1; CDR3nt: TGCGCCAGCAGCTTCCAGGGGAAAAACATTCAGTACTTC; CDR3aa: CASSFQGKNIQYF
abundance: many; j_gene: TRBJ2-4; d_gene: TRBD1; v_gene: TRBV5-1; CDR3nt: TGCGCCAGCAGAAAATTGCCGGGACAGAAGGCTAGTAACATTCAGTACTTC; CDR3aa: CASRKLPGQKASNIQYF
abundance: many; j_gene: TRBJ2-1; d_gene: TRBD1; v_gene: TRBV7-9; CDR3nt: TGTGCCAGCAGCTCCGTCCGGGACAGGGCCTCTCCTGAGCAGTTCTTC; CDR3aa: CASSSVRDRASPEQFF
abundance: many; j_gene: TRBJ2-7; d_gene: NA; v_gene: TRBV4-1; CDR3nt: TGCGCCAGCAGCTGGACGGCCTCCTACGAGCAGTACTTC; CDR3aa: CASSWTASYEQYF
abundance: many; j_gene: TRBJ2-2; d_gene: TRBD2; v_gene: TRBV12-3/TRBV12-4; CDR3nt: TGTGCCAGCACCCTAGCGGGGAACACCGGGGAGCTGTTTTTT; CDR3aa: CASTLAGNTGELFF
abundance: many; j_gene: TRBJ2-3; d_gene: TRBD1; v_gene: TRBV6-6; CDR3nt: TGTGCCAGCAGTTTAAGGATTCGAGGGGGCCTAGATACGCAGTATTTT; CDR3aa: CASSLRIRGGLDTQYF
abundance: many; j_gene: TRBJ1-2; d_gene: NA; v_gene: TRBV7-2; CDR3nt: TGTGCCAGCAGCTTAACAAGGGGAGGCTATGGCTACACCTTC; CDR3aa: CASSLTRGGYGYTF
abundance: many; j_gene: TRBJ1-6; d_gene: NA; v_gene: TRBV6-1; CDR3nt: TGTGCCAGCAGAAAGGAGTATAATTCACCCCTCCACTTT; CDR3aa: CASRKEYNSPLHF
abundance: many; j_gene: TRBJ1-1; d_gene: NA; v_gene: TRBV2; CDR3nt: TGTGCCAGCAGTGGCGGAGGCGGGGGGTTGGGTGAAGCTTTCTTT; CDR3aa: CASSGGGGGLGEAFF
abundance: many; j_gene: TRBJ2-2; d_gene: TRBD1; v_gene: TRBV6-1; CDR3nt: TGTGCCAGCTATCGACAGGGGGCCGGGGAGCTGTTTTTT; CDR3aa: CASYRQGAGELFF
abundance: NA; j_gene: TRBJ1-4; d_gene: TRBD1; v_gene: TRBV27; CDR3nt: TGTGCCAGCAGTGACGCCCAGGAGGGGACAGGGCGAAGAGTGAATGAAAAACTGTTTTTT; CDR3aa: CASSDAQEGTGRRVNEKLFF
abundance: many; j_gene: TRBJ2-2; d_gene: NA; v_gene: TRBV29-1; CDR3nt: TGCAGCGCTGGGTCGGGACAACACACCGGGGAGCTGTTTTTT; CDR3aa: CSAGSGQHTGELFF
abundance: many; j_gene: TRBJ1-5; d_gene: NA; v_gene: TRBV12-3/TRBV12-4; CDR3nt: TGTGCCAGCAGTTCCCCAAGAGATAGCAATCAGCCCCAGCATTTT; CDR3aa: CASSSPRDSNQPQHF